In this sample, the clone carrying this TCR beta chain turned up many times. The target antigen is unknown. These data come from a study of blood T cells in healthy people across ages. Next came a second PCR, run for roughly 6 to 11 cycles, which used a sample-barcoded 5' primer along with a J-beta primer mix. Each cDNA molecule was tagged by a template-switch adaptor that had 12 random nucleotides. TCRdb called the 5' RACE reads again in MiXCR, with one record for every CDR3 protein. Of roughly 1.5 million distinct CDR3 sequences in the sample, approximately 43% were seen once. Overall study findings and caveats: The study regarded diversity estimates from one million T cells as underestimates. Long-lived and aged donors differed, with more naive CD4+ cells and higher diversity in the long-lived.

A minimum of 6 million PBMCs was isolated per sample. V gave up 3 bases and J gave up 7 bases, with 10 bases separating them. Germline V lookup: CDR1 SGHTA, CDR2 FQGNSA. The CDR3 consists of 13 residues. This clonotype was sampled from a woman aged 18-35 years in good health. What was sequenced was blood. The chain uses TRBV7-2 and TRBJ2-1; D is ambiguous. The CDR3 loop reads CASSLNSLNEQFF. CDR3 nucleotide sequence: TGTGCCAGCAGCTTGAACTCGCTTAATGAGCAGTTCTTC.